These T cell receptor beta chains were read from a single sample in a study of T cell responses to AZD1222 COVID-19 vaccine. Assay used: immunoSEQ multiplex PCR; TCRdb lists only in-frame clones, some missing. The repertoire consists of 100,000 to 150,000 clones, with over 85% occurring once and the leading ten covering roughly 1.1%. Sequenced here: peripheral blood, sampled 28 days after the second AZD1222 dose. The receptors come from an adult who received the AZD1222 COVID-19 vaccine. Both conserved end residues are part of each CDR3. D genes are given only for firm matches. Size is omitted from some rows. Given values are once, few, many or a class for expanded clones.

abundance	v_gene	j_gene	d_gene	CDR3aa	CDR3nt
NA	TRBV5-3	TRBJ1-5	NA	CARGPRTQHF	TGTGCCAGAGGGCCCCGGACCCAGCATTTT
NA	TRBV4-1	TRBJ1-1	NA	CASSQEGQGLGAEAFF	TGCGCCAGCAGCCAAGAAGGTCAGGGTCTGGGGGCCGAAGCTTTCTTT
NA	TRBV21-1	TRBJ1-2	NA	CASSKRRQVSYGYTF	TGTGCCAGCAGCAAAAGGAGGCAGGTAAGCTATGGCTACACCTTC
NA	TRBV28	TRBJ2-7	TRBD1	CASSYSTGTGFDEQYF	TGTGCCAGCAGTTACTCGACCGGGACAGGGTTCGACGAGCAGTACTTC
NA	TRBV28	TRBJ1-2	NA	CASSYSMRGYGYTF	TGTGCCAGCAGCTACAGTATGAGGGGCTATGGCTACACCTTC
NA	TRBV5-1	TRBJ1-1	NA	CASSSIRGGDTEAFF	TGCGCCAGCAGCTCCATCCGGGGCGGGGACACTGAAGCTTTCTTT
NA	TRBV12-3/TRBV12-4	TRBJ1-1	NA	CASSLGYTEAFF	TGTGCCAGCAGTTTAGGTTATACTGAAGCTTTCTTT
NA	TRBV30	TRBJ1-2	TRBD1	CAWSARGQGFFVF	TGTGCCTGGAGTGCCAGGGGGCAGGGGTTTTTTGTCTTC
NA	TRBV28	TRBJ1-4	TRBD1	CASRLQGGGEKLFF	TGTGCCAGCAGGCTACAGGGGGGAGGTGAAAAACTGTTTTTT
NA	TRBV3-1/TRBV3-2	TRBJ2-3	NA	CASSQVVSTTDTQYF	TGTGCCAGCAGCCAAGTGGTTTCTACCACAGATACGCAGTATTTT
NA	TRBV2	TRBJ1-2	NA	CASSGGNYGYTF	TGTGCCAGCAGTGGGGGCAACTATGGCTACACCTTC
NA	TRBV5-6	TRBJ1-2	NA	CASSLGVWEGPNYGYTF	TGTGCCAGCAGCTTGGGAGTTTGGGAGGGTCCCAACTATGGCTACACCTTC
NA	TRBV27	TRBJ1-1	NA	CASSLRLQTEAFF	TGTGCCAGCAGTTTGCGGCTACAGACTGAAGCTTTCTTT
NA	TRBV6-2/TRBV6-3	TRBJ1-5	NA	CASSYGGERGNQPQHF	TGTGCCAGCAGTTACGGGGGGGAGAGAGGCAATCAGCCCCAGCATTTT
NA	TRBV24-1	TRBJ1-1	NA	CATRLSENTEAFF	TGTGCCACCAGGTTATCGGAGAACACTGAAGCTTTCTTT
NA	TRBV14	TRBJ2-7	NA	CASSQEGGHRYEQYF	TGTGCCAGCAGCCAAGAGGGGGGGCATCGCTACGAGCAGTACTTC
NA	TRBV9	TRBJ1-4	TRBD1	CASSVGRGTGWQISNEKLFF	TGTGCCAGCAGCGTAGGTAGAGGGACAGGGTGGCAAATCTCGAATGAAAAACTGTTTTTT
NA	TRBV28	TRBJ2-1	TRBD2	CASNLGGGRGLNEQFF	TGTGCCAGCAACCTAGGGGGCGGGAGGGGTCTAAATGAGCAGTTCTTC
NA	TRBV5-1	TRBJ1-2	NA	CASSLVAGRYDGYTF	TGCGCCAGCAGCTTGGTAGCGGGGCGCTATGATGGCTACACCTTC
few	TRBV18	TRBJ1-2	NA	CASSAGGDGYYGYTF	TGTGCCAGCTCCGCCGGAGGGGATGGTTACTATGGCTACACCTTC
NA	TRBV3-1/TRBV3-2	TRBJ2-7	TRBD2	CASSPAGSYEQYF	TGTGCCAGCAGTCCAGCGGGGTCCTACGAGCAGTACTTC
NA	TRBV10-3	TRBJ1-5	NA	CAIREDRSNQPQHF	TGTGCCATCAGGGAAGACAGAAGCAATCAGCCCCAGCATTTT
NA	TRBV28	TRBJ1-2	NA	CASSFEGKYGYTF	TGTGCCAGCAGTTTTGAGGGGAAGTATGGCTACACCTTC
NA	TRBV15	TRBJ1-2	NA	CATSRDLQVLNYGYTF	TGTGCCACCAGCAGAGATCTGCAGGTCCTAAACTATGGCTACACCTTC
NA	TRBV12-3/TRBV12-4	TRBJ2-7	TRBD1	CASSLDRDEQYF	TGTGCCAGCAGTTTGGACAGGGACGAGCAGTACTTC
NA	TRBV11-3	TRBJ1-6	NA	CASSKGGTYNSPLHF	TGTGCCAGCAGCAAAGGAGGGACCTATAATTCACCCCTCCACTTT
NA	TRBV6-2/TRBV6-3	TRBJ1-1	NA	CASSFGWSTEAFF	TGTGCCAGCAGTTTCGGGTGGAGTACTGAAGCTTTCTTT
NA	TRBV28	TRBJ2-5	NA	CASDAGTGEETQYF	TGTGCCAGCGATGCAGGGACGGGGGAAGAGACCCAGTACTTC
NA	TRBV21-1	TRBJ2-7	NA	CASSSGSYYEQYF	TGTGCCAGCAGCTCGGGATCCTACTACGAGCAGTACTTC
NA	TRBV2	TRBJ1-4	NA	CASVGSGLFF	TGTGCCAGCGTTGGGTCTGGTTTGTTTTTT
NA	TRBV7-7	TRBJ2-5	TRBD2	CASSLGTSGRGLGETQYF	TGTGCCAGCAGCTTGGGGACTAGCGGGAGAGGGCTCGGAGAGACCCAGTACTTC
NA	TRBV4-2	TRBJ2-1	TRBD2	CASSQVGRAGEQFF	TGTGCCAGCAGCCAAGTCGGGAGGGCCGGTGAGCAGTTCTTC
NA	TRBV7-9	TRBJ2-2	NA	CASSLGVFDTGELFF	TGTGCCAGCAGCTTAGGAGTTTTCGACACCGGGGAGCTGTTTTTT
NA	TRBV18	TRBJ2-3	TRBD2	CASSLQAGPDTQYF	TGTGCCAGCTCACTCCAAGCGGGGCCAGATACGCAGTATTTT
NA	TRBV11-3	TRBJ2-5	TRBD2	CASSSGLAEETQYF	TGTGCCAGCAGCTCGGGACTAGCGGAAGAGACCCAGTACTTC
once	TRBV15	TRBJ2-1	TRBD1	CATSPNRGSYNEQFF	TGTGCCACCAGCCCAAACAGGGGCTCCTACAATGAGCAGTTCTTC
once	TRBV18	TRBJ2-2	TRBD2	CASSPSGTRGELFF	TGTGCCAGCTCACCTTCCGGGACTAGAGGGGAGCTGTTTTTT
NA	TRBV15	TRBJ1-3	NA	CATSRDRGGSRDTIYF	TGTGCCACCAGCAGAGATCGGGGAGGGAGTAGGGACACCATATATTTT
NA	TRBV7-3	TRBJ1-2	NA	CASSLTGAEGGYTF	TGTGCCAGCAGCTTAACTGGGGCAGAAGGCGGCTACACCTTC
NA	TRBV20-1	TRBJ1-5	NA	CSASRWGGNQPQHF	TGCAGTGCTAGTAGGTGGGGCGGCAATCAGCCCCAGCATTTT
few	TRBV7-2	TRBJ2-2	NA	CASSLVSLTNTGELFF	TGTGCCAGCAGCTTAGTTAGCCTCACGAACACCGGGGAGCTGTTTTTT
NA	TRBV5-1	TRBJ2-7	NA	CASSLLGRGEGEQYF	TGCGCCAGCAGCTTGTTAGGCAGGGGAGAAGGCGAGCAGTACTTC
NA	TRBV5-6	TRBJ2-7	NA	CASSYDRRYEQYF	TGTGCCAGCAGTTATGACAGACGCTACGAGCAGTACTTC
NA	TRBV9	TRBJ2-2	TRBD1	CASSVAAQGAYTGELFF	TGTGCCAGCAGCGTAGCTGCCCAGGGGGCCTACACCGGGGAGCTGTTTTTT
NA	TRBV6-5	TRBJ1-2	NA	CASSYSTPDAYYGYTF	TGTGCCAGCAGTTACTCGACCCCCGACGCTTACTATGGCTACACCTTC
once	TRBV7-2	TRBJ2-5	NA	CASSFLSQETQYF	TGTGCCAGCAGCTTCCTATCCCAAGAGACCCAGTACTTC
NA	TRBV30	TRBJ1-5	TRBD1	CAWDRGLGNQPQHF	TGTGCCTGGGACAGGGGGCTGGGCAATCAGCCCCAGCATTTT